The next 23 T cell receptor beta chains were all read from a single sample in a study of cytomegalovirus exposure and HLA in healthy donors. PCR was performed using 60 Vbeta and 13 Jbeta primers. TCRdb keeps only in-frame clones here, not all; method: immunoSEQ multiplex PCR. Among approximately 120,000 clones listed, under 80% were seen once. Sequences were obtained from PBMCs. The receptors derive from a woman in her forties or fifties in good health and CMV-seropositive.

The CDR3 loop is CASSGVAGGLGEQYF. The CDR3, as DNA: TGTGCCAGCAGCGGGGTAGCGGGGGGGCTAGGAGAGCAGTACTTC. The chain has TRBV7-9 and TRBJ2-7; 11 bases align to TRBD2. The CDR3 consists of 15 residues. With V trimmed by 5 bases and J by 7 bases, 10 bases remained unmatched. CDR1 and CDR2 (germline): SEHNR, FQNEAQ (reference sequence).

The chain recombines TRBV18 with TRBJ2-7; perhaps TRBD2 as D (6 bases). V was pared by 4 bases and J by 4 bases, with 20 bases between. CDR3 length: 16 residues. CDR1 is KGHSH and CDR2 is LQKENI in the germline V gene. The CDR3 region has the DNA TGTGCCAGCTCACGCCGGGAGTACGCAGGACCTTACGAGCAGTACTTC. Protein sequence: CASSRREYAGPYEQYF. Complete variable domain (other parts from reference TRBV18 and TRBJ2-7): NAGVMQNPRHLVRRRGQEARLRCSPMKGHSHVYWYRQLPEEGLKFMVYLQKENIIDESGMPKERFSAEFPKEGPSILRIQQVVRGDSAAYFCASSRREYAGPYEQYFGPGTRLTVT.

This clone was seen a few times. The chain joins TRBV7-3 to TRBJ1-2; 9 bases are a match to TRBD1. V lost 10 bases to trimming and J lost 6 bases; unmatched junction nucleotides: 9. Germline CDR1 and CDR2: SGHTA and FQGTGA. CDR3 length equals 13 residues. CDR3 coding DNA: TGTGCCACCTCGGGACAGGGAGGGGATGGCTACACCTTC. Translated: CATSGQGGDGYTF.

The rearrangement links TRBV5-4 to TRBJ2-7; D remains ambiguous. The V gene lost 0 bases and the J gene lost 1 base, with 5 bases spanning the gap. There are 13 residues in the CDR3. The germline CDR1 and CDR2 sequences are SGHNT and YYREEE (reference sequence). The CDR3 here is CASSLGRSYEQYF. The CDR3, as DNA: TGTGCCAGCAGCTTGGGCCGGTCCTACGAGCAGTACTTC. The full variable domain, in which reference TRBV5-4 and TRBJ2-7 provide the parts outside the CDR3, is ETGVTQSPTHLIKTRGQQVTLRCSSQSGHNTVSWYQQALGQGPQFIFQYYREEENGRGNFPPRFSGLQFPNYSSELNVNALELDDSALYLCASSLGRSYEQYFGPGTRLTVT.

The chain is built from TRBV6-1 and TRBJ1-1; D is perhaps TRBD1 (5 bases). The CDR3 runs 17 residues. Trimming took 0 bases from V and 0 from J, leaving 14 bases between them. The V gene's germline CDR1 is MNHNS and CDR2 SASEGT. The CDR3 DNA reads TGTGCCAGCAGTGAAGCGCTGTTCGGGGGAATGAACACTGAAGCTTTCTTT. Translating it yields CASSEALFGGMNTEAFF.

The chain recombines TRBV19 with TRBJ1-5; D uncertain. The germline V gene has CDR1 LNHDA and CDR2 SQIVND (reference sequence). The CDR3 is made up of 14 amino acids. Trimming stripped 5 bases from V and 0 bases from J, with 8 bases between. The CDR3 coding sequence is TGTGCCAGTAGTTGGAGCTTTAGCAATCAGCCCCAGCATTTT. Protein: CASSWSFSNQPQHF. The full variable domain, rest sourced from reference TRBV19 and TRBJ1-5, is DGGITQSPKYLFRKEGQNVTLSCEQNLNHDAMYWYRQDPGQGLRLIYYSQIVNDFQKGDIAEGYSVSREKKESFPLTVTSAQKNPTAFYLCASSWSFSNQPQHFGDGTRLSIL.

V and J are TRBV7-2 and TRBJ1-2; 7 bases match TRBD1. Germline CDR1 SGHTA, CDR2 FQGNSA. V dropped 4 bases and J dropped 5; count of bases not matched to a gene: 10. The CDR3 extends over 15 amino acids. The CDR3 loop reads CASSSSRDSPYGYTF. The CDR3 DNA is TGTGCCAGCAGCTCTAGCCGGGACAGCCCTTATGGCTACACCTTC.

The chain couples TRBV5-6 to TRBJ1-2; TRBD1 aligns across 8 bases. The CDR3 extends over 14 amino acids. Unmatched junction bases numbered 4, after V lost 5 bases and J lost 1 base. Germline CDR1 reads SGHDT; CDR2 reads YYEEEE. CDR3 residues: CASRRTGSNYGYTF. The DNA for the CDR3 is TGTGCCAGCAGAAGGACAGGGAGTAACTATGGCTACACCTTC.

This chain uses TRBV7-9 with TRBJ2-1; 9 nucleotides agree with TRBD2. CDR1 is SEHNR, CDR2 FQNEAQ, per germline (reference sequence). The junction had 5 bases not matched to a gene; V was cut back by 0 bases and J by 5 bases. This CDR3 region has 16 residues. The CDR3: CASSLAAGLAHNEQFF. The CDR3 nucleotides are TGTGCCAGCAGCTTAGCGGCAGGACTAGCGCACAATGAGCAGTTCTTC.

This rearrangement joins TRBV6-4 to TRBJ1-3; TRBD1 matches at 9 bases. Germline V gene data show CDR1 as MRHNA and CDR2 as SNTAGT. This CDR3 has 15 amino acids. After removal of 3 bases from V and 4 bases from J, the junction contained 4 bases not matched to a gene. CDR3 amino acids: CASSERQGEGNTIYF. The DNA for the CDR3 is TGTGCCAGCAGTGAAAGACAGGGGGAGGGAAACACCATATATTTT.

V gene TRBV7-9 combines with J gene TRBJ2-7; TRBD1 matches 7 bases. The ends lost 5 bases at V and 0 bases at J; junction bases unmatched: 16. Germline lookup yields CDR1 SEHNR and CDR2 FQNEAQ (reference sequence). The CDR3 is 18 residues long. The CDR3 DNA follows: TGTGCCAGCAGCAATAGGGCCCCCCGACAGGGCCGCTCCTACGAGCAGTACTTC. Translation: CASSNRAPRQGRSYEQYF.

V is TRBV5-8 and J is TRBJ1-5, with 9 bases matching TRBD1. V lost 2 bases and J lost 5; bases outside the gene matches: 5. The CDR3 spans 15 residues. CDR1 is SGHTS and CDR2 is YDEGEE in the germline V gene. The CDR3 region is CASSFGTGYDQPQHF. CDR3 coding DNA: TGTGCCAGCAGCTTTGGGACAGGGTACGATCAGCCCCAGCATTTT.

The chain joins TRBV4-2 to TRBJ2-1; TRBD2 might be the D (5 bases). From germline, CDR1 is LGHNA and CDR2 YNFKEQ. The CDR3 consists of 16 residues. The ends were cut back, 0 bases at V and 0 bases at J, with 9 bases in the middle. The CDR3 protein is CASSQDRESSYNEQFF. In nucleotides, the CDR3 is TGTGCCAGCAGCCAAGATAGGGAGAGCTCCTACAATGAGCAGTTCTTC.

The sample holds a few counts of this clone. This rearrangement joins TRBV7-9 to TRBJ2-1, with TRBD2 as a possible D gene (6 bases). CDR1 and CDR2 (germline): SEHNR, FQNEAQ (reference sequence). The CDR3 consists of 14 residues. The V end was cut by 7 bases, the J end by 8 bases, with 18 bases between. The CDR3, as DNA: TGTGCCAGCACCGGGGGACTGGTCGGGGATGAGCAGTTCTTC. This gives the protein CASTGGLVGDEQFF.

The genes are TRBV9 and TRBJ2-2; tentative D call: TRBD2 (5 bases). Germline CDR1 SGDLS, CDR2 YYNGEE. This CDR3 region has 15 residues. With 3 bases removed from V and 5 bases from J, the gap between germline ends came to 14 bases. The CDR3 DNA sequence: TGTGCCAGCAGCGCCGAGGGAAGAGGAACCGGGGAGCTGTTTTTT. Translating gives CASSAEGRGTGELFF. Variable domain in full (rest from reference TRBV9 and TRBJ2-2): DSGVTQTPKHLITATGQRVTLRCSPRSGDLSVYWYQQSLDQGLQFLIQYYNGEERAKGNILERFSAQQFPDLHSELNLSSLELGDSALYFCASSAEGRGTGELFFGEGSRLTVL.

The CDR3 DNA reads TGTGCCAGTAGTATCCAGGGGACCCCCTCCTACGAGCAGTACTTC. Its translation is CASSIQGTPSYEQYF. V gene TRBV19 combines with J gene TRBJ2-7, with TRBD1 as a possible D gene (6 bases). This CDR3 contains 15 residues. The V gene lost 3 bases and the J gene lost 0 bases, with 12 bases spanning the gap. CDR1 and CDR2 (germline): LNHDA, SQIVND (reference sequence). The full variable domain, with the rest looked up from reference TRBV19 and TRBJ2-7, is DGGITQSPKYLFRKEGQNVTLSCEQNLNHDAMYWYRQDPGQGLRLIYYSQIVNDFQKGDIAEGYSVSREKKESFPLTVTSAQKNPTAFYLCASSIQGTPSYEQYFGPGTRLTVT.

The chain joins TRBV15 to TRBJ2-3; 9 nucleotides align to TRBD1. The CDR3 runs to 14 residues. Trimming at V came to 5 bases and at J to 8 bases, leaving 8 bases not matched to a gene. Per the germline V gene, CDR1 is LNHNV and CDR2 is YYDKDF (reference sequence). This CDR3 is CATSSQGAPGTQYF. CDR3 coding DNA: TGTGCCACCAGCTCACAGGGGGCCCCAGGTACGCAGTATTTT. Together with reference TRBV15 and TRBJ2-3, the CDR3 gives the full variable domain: DAMVIQNPRYQVTQFGKPVTLSCSQTLNHNVMYWYQQKSSQAPKLLFHYYDKDFNNEADTPDNFQSRRPNTSFCFLDIRSPGLGDTAMYLCATSSQGAPGTQYFGPGTRLTVL.

CDR3 protein: CASSSDFYEQYF. DNA of the CDR3: TGTGCCAGCAGCTCGGACTTCTACGAGCAGTACTTC. The V call is TRBV9, the J call TRBJ2-7; a weak D match, TRBD2 (5 bases). Germline loops: CDR1 SGDLS, CDR2 YYNGEE. The CDR3 is made up of 12 amino acids. Trimming took 4 bases from V and 3 from J, leaving 8 bases between them.

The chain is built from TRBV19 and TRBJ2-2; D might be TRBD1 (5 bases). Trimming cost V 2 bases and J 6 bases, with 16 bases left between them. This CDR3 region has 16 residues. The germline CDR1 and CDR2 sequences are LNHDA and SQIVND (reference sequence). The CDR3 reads CASSIRTGAGSGELFF. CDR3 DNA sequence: TGTGCCAGTAGTATAAGAACAGGCGCCGGTTCCGGGGAGCTGTTTTTT.

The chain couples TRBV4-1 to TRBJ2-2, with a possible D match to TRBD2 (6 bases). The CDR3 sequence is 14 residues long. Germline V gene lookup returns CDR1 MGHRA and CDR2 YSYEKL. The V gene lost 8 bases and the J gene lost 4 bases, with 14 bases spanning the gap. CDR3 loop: CASSLGGGTGELFF. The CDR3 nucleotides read TGCGCCAGCTCTCTGGGGGGAGGCACCGGGGAGCTGTTTTTT.

The CDR3 region has the DNA TGTGCCAGCAGTTGGACTCAAAACCTCAATGAGCAGTTCTTC. It translates to CASSWTQNLNEQFF. V usage is TRBV7-9 and J usage is TRBJ2-1, with D possibly being TRBD2 (5 bases). The CDR3 sequence is 14 residues long. The V end lost 6 bases, the J end lost 6 bases, and 15 bases lay between the germline ends. CDR1 is SEHNR and CDR2 is FQNEAQ in the germline V gene (reference sequence).

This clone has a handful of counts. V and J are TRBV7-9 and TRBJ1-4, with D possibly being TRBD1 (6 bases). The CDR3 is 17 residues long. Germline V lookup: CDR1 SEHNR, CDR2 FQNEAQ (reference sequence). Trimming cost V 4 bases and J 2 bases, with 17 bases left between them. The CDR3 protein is CASSSGRGRGTNEKLFF. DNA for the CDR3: TGTGCCAGCAGCTCGGGCCGGGGCAGGGGTACTAATGAAAAACTGTTTTTT.

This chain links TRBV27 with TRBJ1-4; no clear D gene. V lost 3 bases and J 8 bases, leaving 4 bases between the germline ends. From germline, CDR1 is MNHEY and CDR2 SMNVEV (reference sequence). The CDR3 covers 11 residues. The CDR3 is CASSFVEKLFF. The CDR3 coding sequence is TGTGCCAGCAGTTTCGTGGAAAAACTGTTTTTT.